This note documents a single TCR beta chain sequence. This sample is part of a study of shared clonotypes between healthy human individuals. Profiling relied on immunoSEQ multiplex PCR, and the TCRdb table lists in-frame clones only, not all of them. The sample has 800,000 or so clones; about 96% are singletons. The germline gives CDR1 MGHRA, CDR2 YSYEKL. The CDR3 runs to 14 residues. V shed 6 bases and J shed 5 bases, with 14 bases lying between them. Naive CD8 populations comprised CD45RO-negative cells positively selected for CCR7, excluding terminally differentiated effector memory CD45RA+ cells. The receptor comes from a man aged 30 to 39 in good health. The rearrangement joins TRBV4-1 to TRBJ1-5, with D possibly matching TRBD1 (6 bases). The sample taken for sequencing was naive CD8+ T cells sorted from blood. The CDR3: CASSSSYRDQPQHF. The CDR3 DNA reads as TGCGCCAGCAGTTCTTCCTACAGGGATCAGCCCCAGCATTTT.